The clone carrying this T cell receptor (beta chain) was seen once. CDR1 and CDR2 from the germline V gene are SQVTM and ANQGSEA. The CDR3 extends over 14 amino acids. V lost 4 bases and J 3 bases, leaving 15 bases between the germline ends. These data originate in a study of blood T cell repertoires in COVID-19. As for the study in general: Material from acute and convalescent COVID-19 was sourced from the United States, Italy and Spain. T cells, B-cell-depleted T cells, or PBMCs supplied cDNA or gDNA.

How the authors handled the data: Amplification of reference gene primers was used by the study to estimate nucleated cell counts. Clones were sequenced by immunoSEQ multiplex PCR, and TCRdb holds only the in-frame ones, with some missing. The DNA gave D and trimming, while V, J and clone size come from that table. This table holds about 240,000 clones, just under 85% found once. Sequencing was done on a sample of peripheral blood. The sequence was collected from a woman of 80 years or more with acute or convalescent COVID-19. The rearrangement uses TRBV29-1 and TRBJ1-1, with no clear D. CDR3 bases: TGCAGCGTTGTGACACCTAAAAGGCACACTGAAGCTTTCTTT. Its translation: CSVVTPKRHTEAFF.